Each of the 28 T cell receptor beta chains below was sequenced from the same sample in a study of response to subunit inactivated influenza vaccine. TCRdb reanalysed the RT-PCR reads using MiXCR and keeps one entry per CDR3 protein. This table has about half a million distinct CDR3 sequences, about 8% appearing once. Here the sequenced sample was PBMCs from blood, taken 23 months after vaccination. The receptors stem from a man aged 45 to 70 who received an inactivated influenza vaccine.

Many counts were recorded for this clonotype. The chain couples TRBV7-9 to TRBJ2-1; 9 nucleotides match TRBD1. This CDR3 has 13 amino acids. Germline V gene sequence: CDR1 SEHNR, CDR2 FQNEAQ (reference sequence). V was clipped by 4 bases and J by 5 bases; unmatched bases: 0. The CDR3 nucleotides are TGTGCCAGCAGCTGGACAGGGGACAATGAGCAGTTCTTC. Translation: CASSWTGDNEQFF. Supplemented by reference TRBV7-9 and TRBJ2-1, the full variable domain reads DTGVSQNPRHKITKRGQNVTFRCDPISEHNRLYWYRQTLGQGPEFLTYFQNEAQLEKSRLLSDRFSAERPKGSFSTLEIQRTEQGDSAMYLCASSWTGDNEQFFGPGTRLTVL.

This clonotype was picked up many times. V gene TRBV29-1 combines with J gene TRBJ2-7, with TRBD1 identical over 10 bases. The V gene end was trimmed by 7 bases and the J gene end by 5 bases; junction bases not matched to a gene: 11. This CDR3 spans 14 amino acids. Per the germline V gene, CDR1 is SQVTM and CDR2 is ANQGSEA. CDR3 amino acids: CSAGGGTGAHEQYF. The CDR3, as DNA: TGCAGCGCCGGGGGGGGGACAGGGGCGCACGAGCAGTACTTC.

This clonotype was picked up a small number of times. The J gene is TRBJ1-2, the V gene TRBV20-1; 10 bases match TRBD1. The CDR3 covers 14 residues. The V gene end was trimmed by 0 bases and the J gene end by 4 bases; junction bases not matched to a gene: 2. CDR1 is DFQATT, CDR2 SNEGSKA, per germline (reference sequence). For the CDR3, the DNA is TGCAGTGCTAGAGATCGGGACAGGGGCTATGGCTACACCTTC. The encoded protein is CSARDRDRGYGYTF.

There are many counts of this clonotype. The genes are TRBV6-5 and TRBJ2-3, with D unresolved. V lost 2 bases and J 1 base, leaving 13 bases between the germline ends. The CDR3 has 16 amino acids. Per the germline V gene, CDR1 is MNHEY and CDR2 is SVGAGI. CDR3 sequence reads: CASSYRVGYGTDTQYF. The CDR3 nucleotides read TGTGCCAGCAGTTACAGGGTAGGGTATGGCACAGATACGCAGTATTTT.

This clonotype was observed a handful of times. The CDR3 nucleotides are TGTGCCAGCAGTTCATACGATGAGCAGTTCTTC. Translating it yields CASSSYDEQFF. The rearrangement uses TRBV12-3 or TRBV12-4 and TRBJ2-1; no clear D. The CDR3 extends over 11 amino acids. The V and J ends lost 4 bases and 8 bases respectively, with 6 bases between them.

This clonotype occurred many times. The chain joins TRBV12-3 or TRBV12-4 to TRBJ1-1, with D hard to call. This CDR3 contains 14 residues. V lost 6 bases and J lost 1, with 12 bases in between. The CDR3 protein is CASRTSAGNTEAFF. Here the CDR3 DNA reads TGTGCCAGCAGAACTTCAGCGGGGAACACTGAAGCTTTCTTT.

This clonotype came up many times. The junction and the germline gene differ at one end; a read error may be behind it. The V and J genes are TRBV6-2 or TRBV6-3 and TRBJ2-7, with TRBD1 identical over 11 bases. The CDR3 is made up of 12 amino acids. Germline V gene lookup returns CDR1 MNHEY and CDR2 SVGEGT. CDR3 protein: CASSAGQGDPDF. The CDR3 DNA sequence: TGTGCCAGCAGTGCGGGACAGGGGGACCCCGACTTC.

This clonotype was counted at least ten times. The chain recombines TRBV12-3 or TRBV12-4 with TRBJ2-7; TRBD1 matches at 7 bases. The CDR3 is 14 amino acids. The V gene end was trimmed by 5 bases and the J gene end by 2 bases; junction bases not matched to a gene: 6. CDR3 DNA sequence: TGTGCCAGCAGTCCCACGACAGGGACCTACGAGCAGTACTTC. Encoded protein: CASSPTTGTYEQYF.

This clonotype has ten or more counts. The rearrangement links TRBV4-3 to TRBJ2-1; TRBD2 agrees at 11 bases. The CDR3 contains 15 residues. After removal of 6 bases from V and 5 bases from J, the junction contained 6 bases not matched to a gene. Per germline, CDR1 LGHNA and CDR2 YSLEER. The CDR3 nucleotides are TGCGCCAGCAGACCGACTAGCGGGGTCAACAATGAGCAGTTCTTC. It encodes CASRPTSGVNNEQFF.

V usage is TRBV12-3 or TRBV12-4 and J usage is TRBJ2-1; tentative D call: TRBD2 (6 bases). V was clipped by 3 bases and J by 9 bases, with 15 bases between them. There are 14 residues in the CDR3. CDR3 nucleotide sequence: TGTGCCAGCAGTTTTGCGGGATTCGGGTTTGAGCAGTTCTTC. It encodes CASSFAGFGFEQFF.

The rearrangement joins TRBV18 to TRBJ2-1; D ambiguous. CDR1 and CDR2 from the germline V gene are KGHSH and LQKENI. This CDR3 region has 13 residues. V lost 3 bases and J 6 bases, leaving 9 bases between the germline ends. The CDR3 reads CASSPSQFNEQFF. The CDR3 DNA is TGTGCCAGCTCACCGAGTCAGTTCAATGAGCAGTTCTTC.

This clonotype has ten or more counts. J is TRBJ2-7 and V is TRBV20-1; TRBD2 aligns across 8 bases. The CDR3 has 15 residues. V lost 0 bases and J lost 4; bases outside the gene matches: 8. From germline, CDR1 is DFQATT and CDR2 SNEGSKA (reference sequence). CDR3 DNA: TGCAGTGCTAGAGATCAGAGTAGCGGGAAGTACGAGCAGTACTTC. Its protein product is CSARDQSSGKYEQYF.

The chain uses TRBV4-3 and TRBJ2-2; the D gene is possibly TRBD1 (6 bases). Trimming removed 1 base from V and 4 bases from J, with 10 bases in between. From germline, CDR1 is LGHNA and CDR2 YSLEER. The CDR3 is 15 amino acids. Here the CDR3 reads CASSQGPGATGELFF. The CDR3 DNA sequence: TGCGCCAGCAGCCAAGGTCCAGGGGCCACCGGGGAGCTGTTTTTT.

This clonotype was observed many times. The J gene is TRBJ2-1, the V gene TRBV12-3 or TRBV12-4; no clear D. This CDR3 spans 13 amino acids. Trimming shortened V by 3 bases and J by 5 bases, and 8 bases separated the two germline ends. CDR3 sequence: CASSLERDNEQFF. Written as DNA, the CDR3 is TGTGCCAGCAGTTTGGAAAGAGACAATGAGCAGTTCTTC.

The CDR3 reads CATGFNRVETQYF. The CDR3 DNA is TGTGCCACCGGTTTTAACAGGGTAGAGACCCAGTACTTC. This chain joins TRBV6-5 and TRBJ2-5, with TRBD1 as a possible D gene (6 bases). V shed 10 bases and J shed 4 bases, with 16 bases lying between them. Germline V lookup: CDR1 MNHEY, CDR2 SVGAGI. The CDR3 is 13 residues long.

This clonotype was counted only a few times. The V and J genes are TRBV24-1 and TRBJ1-5; 7 bases agree with TRBD1. The ends lost 5 bases at V and 2 bases at J; junction bases unmatched: 5. The CDR3 contains 15 residues. Germline loops: CDR1 KGHDR, CDR2 SFDVKD. CDR3 protein: CATSATGDGNQPQHF. As DNA, the CDR3 is TGTGCCACCAGTGCAACAGGGGATGGCAATCAGCCCCAGCATTTT.

The chain recombines TRBV6-2 or TRBV6-3 with TRBJ2-2; 9 positions agree with TRBD1. In germline, CDR1 is MNHEY, CDR2 SVGEGT. Trimming at V came to 6 bases and at J to 5 bases, leaving 7 bases not matched to a gene. The CDR3 spans 15 residues. The CDR3 bases are TGTGCCAGCAGGCCCCGGGACAGGGTTACCGGGGAGCTGTTTTTT. Its protein product is CASRPRDRVTGELFF.

The rearrangement links TRBV20-1 to TRBJ2-3; 8 bases align to TRBD2. The CDR3 spans 16 residues. Germline V gives CDR1 DFQATT, CDR2 SNEGSKA (reference sequence). V gave up 4 bases and J gave up 3 bases; unmatched junction bases: 12. CDR3 residues: CSANDPGLELTDTQYF. The CDR3 bases are TGCAGTGCTAATGATCCGGGACTAGAGTTAACAGATACGCAGTATTTT.

This clonotype was counted ten times or more. The chain combines TRBV24-1 with TRBJ2-3, with D possibly being TRBD1 or TRBD2 (5 bases each). The CDR3 loop spans 15 amino acids. Germline CDR1 is KGHDR and CDR2 is SFDVKD. The V end was cut by 3 bases, the J end by 0 bases, with 9 bases between. The CDR3 reads CATSDLGDSTDTQYF. For the CDR3, the DNA is TGTGCCACCAGTGATCTAGGGGACAGCACAGATACGCAGTATTTT.

There are a few counts of this clonotype. The gene calls are TRBV2 and TRBJ2-3, with D uncertain. Germline assignment: CDR1 SNHLY and CDR2 FYNNEI. The CDR3 runs to 14 residues. Trimming left V 4 bases short and J 0 bases short, with 8 bases between. CDR3 sequence: CASSVMGSTDTQYF. CDR3 nucleotide sequence: TGTGCCAGCAGTGTCATGGGTAGCACAGATACGCAGTATTTT.

The chain combines TRBV28 with TRBJ2-7; 13 positions agree with TRBD2. Per the germline V gene, CDR1 is MDHEN and CDR2 is SYDVKM. The CDR3 length is 16 residues. Germline trimming cut 4 bases from V and 7 bases from J; bases unmatched to any gene: 10. The CDR3 region has the DNA TGTGCCAGCAGTTCGTGGACTAGCGGGGGAGTACGGGAGCAGTACTTC. Encoded protein: CASSSWTSGGVREQYF.

The rearrangement uses TRBV12-3 or TRBV12-4 and TRBJ1-5, with unresolved D. The CDR3 totals 15 residues. V was clipped by 6 bases and J by 0 bases, with 12 bases between them. CDR3: CASSLRENSNQPQHF. The CDR3 nucleotides are TGTGCCAGCAGCCTAAGGGAGAATAGCAATCAGCCCCAGCATTTT.

This chain connects TRBV7-6 to TRBJ2-5; D gene unclear. V gave up 2 bases and J gave up 2 bases, with 9 bases separating them. Germline CDR1 is SGHVS and CDR2 is FNYEAQ. The CDR3 runs 14 residues. This CDR3 reads CASSLMADQETQYF. In DNA, the CDR3 is TGTGCCAGCAGCTTAATGGCTGATCAAGAGACCCAGTACTTC.

This clonotype has just a few counts. The J gene is TRBJ2-7, the V gene TRBV5-1; the match to TRBD1 covers 9 bases. The CDR3 contains 15 residues. The V segment lost 4 bases and the J segment 4 bases; nucleotides outside the gene matches: 9. The V gene's germline CDR1 is SGHRS and CDR2 YFSETQ. The CDR3 here is CASSRQDRGLYEQYF. For the CDR3, the DNA is TGCGCCAGCAGCCGACAGGACAGGGGTTTGTACGAGCAGTACTTC.

The chain combines TRBV7-2 with TRBJ2-3; 10 nucleotides align to TRBD2. The CDR3 spans 17 residues. Looked up from germline, CDR1 is SGHTA and CDR2 is FQGNSA. V gave up 0 bases and J gave up 0 bases; unmatched junction bases: 3. The CDR3 coding sequence is TGTGCCAGCAGCTTAGCGGGACTAGCGCGAAGCACAGATACGCAGTATTTT. Translation gives CASSLAGLARSTDTQYF.

This clonotype came up a few times. The chain links TRBV5-1 to TRBJ2-6; TRBD2 aligns across 11 bases. CDR3 length: 21 amino acids. J lost 0 bases, V lost 0 bases, and 11 bases had no gene match. Germline CDR1 and CDR2: SGHRS and YFSETQ. The CDR3 bases are TGCGCCAGCAGCTTGGCTTCGCTAGCGGGGGGCCTACGCTCTGGGGCCAACGTCCTGACTTTC. It is translated as CASSLASLAGGLRSGANVLTF.

The chain joins TRBV5-1 to TRBJ2-5, with 7 positions matching TRBD1. V shed 4 bases, J shed 4 bases, and the junction held 7 bases outside the gene matches. Germline V gene sequence: CDR1 SGHRS, CDR2 YFSETQ. The CDR3 sequence is 14 residues long. The CDR3 is CASSPGTERETQYF. CDR3 sequence (DNA): TGCGCCAGCAGCCCAGGGACAGAAAGAGAGACCCAGTACTTC.

The chain carries TRBV29-1 and TRBJ2-5; no firm D call. CDR3 length equals 15 residues. The V end was cut by 3 bases, the J end by 7 bases, with 21 bases between. CDR1 is SQVTM, CDR2 ANQGSEA, per germline. CDR3 coding DNA: TGCAGCGTTGACCTGCCGTCGGGTGCCCTGGGGACCCAGTACTTC. This codes for CSVDLPSGALGTQYF.